This T cell receptor beta chain was captured in a study of cytomegalovirus exposure and HLA in healthy donors. Points from the study as a whole: The investigators catalogued some 150 TCR beta chains as cytomegalovirus-associated.

Assay: immunoSEQ multiplex PCR; the TCRdb copy retains only in-frame clones and omits some. This sample has tens of thousands of clones, with 88% found just once. Concerning this clone itself: Its antigen is unknown.

The CDR3 sequence is 11 residues long. Trimming cost V 3 bases and J 4 bases, with 6 bases left between them. Germline V gene sequence: CDR1 SQVTM, CDR2 ANQGSEA. The chain joins TRBV29-1 to TRBJ2-5; no clear D gene. The TCR originated in a woman under 40 in good health and CMV-seronegative. Specimen: PBMCs. The DNA of the CDR3 is TGCAGCGTTGACTTCGGAGAGACCCAGTACTTC. This sequence encodes CSVDFGETQYF.